This T cell receptor beta chain was documented in a study of blood T cell repertoires in COVID-19. On the study more broadly: T cells, B-cell-depleted T cells, or PBMCs provided the cDNA or gDNA that served as material.

Clinical histories supplied by participants themselves formed the basis of cohort assignment. Under the authors' procedure: From reference gene primer amplification, estimates of nucleated cell counts were derived. Assay: immunoSEQ multiplex PCR; the TCRdb copy retains only in-frame clones and omits some. V, J and clone size reflect that table, while D and trimming were determined from the DNA. The sample shows some 270,000 clones, 85% to 90% of them seen only once. The CDR3 contains 13 residues. With 0 bases removed from V and 7 bases from J, the gap between germline ends came to 10 bases. CDR1 and CDR2 (germline): SGHDT, YYEEEE.

The clonotype comes from a woman aged 25 to 39 with acute COVID-19. The sequenced material came from PBMCs or T cells enriched from blood (not recorded which). V and J are TRBV5-6 and TRBJ1-2, with D hard to call. This CDR3 reads CASSLAGSGGYTF. In nucleotides, the CDR3 is TGTGCCAGCAGCTTGGCGGGTTCTGGTGGCTACACCTTC.